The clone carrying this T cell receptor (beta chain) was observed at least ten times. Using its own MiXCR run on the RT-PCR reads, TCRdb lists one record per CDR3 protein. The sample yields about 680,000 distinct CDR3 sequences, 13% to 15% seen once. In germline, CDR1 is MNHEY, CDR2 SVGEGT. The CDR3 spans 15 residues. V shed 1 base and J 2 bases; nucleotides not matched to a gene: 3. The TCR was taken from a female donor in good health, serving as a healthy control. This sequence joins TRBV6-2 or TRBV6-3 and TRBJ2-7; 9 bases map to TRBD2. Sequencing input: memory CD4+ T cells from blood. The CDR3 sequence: CASSYLSSGAYEQYF. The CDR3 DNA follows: TGTGCCAGCAGTTACTTGTCTAGCGGGGCCTACGAGCAGTACTTC.